This TCR beta chain came from a study of cytomegalovirus exposure and HLA in healthy donors. V dropped 0 bases and J dropped 5 bases, with 5 bases sitting between them. Per the germline V gene, CDR1 is SGHDT and CDR2 is YYEEEE. The CDR3 is 13 amino acids. Researchers ran the PCR with 60 Vbeta and 13 Jbeta primers. Measured with immunoSEQ multiplex PCR; TCRdb has only the in-frame clones, and not every one. The sample includes 180,000 or so clones, less than 90% of them seen just once. The sequencing sample was made of PBMCs. The sequence was obtained from a girl aged 5-17 years in good health and CMV-seropositive. The chain joins TRBV5-6 to TRBJ1-4, with D possibly being TRBD1 (5 bases). CDR3 nucleotide sequence: TGTGCCAGCAGCTTGGACAGGAATGAAAAACTGTTTTTT. Its protein is CASSLDRNEKLFF.